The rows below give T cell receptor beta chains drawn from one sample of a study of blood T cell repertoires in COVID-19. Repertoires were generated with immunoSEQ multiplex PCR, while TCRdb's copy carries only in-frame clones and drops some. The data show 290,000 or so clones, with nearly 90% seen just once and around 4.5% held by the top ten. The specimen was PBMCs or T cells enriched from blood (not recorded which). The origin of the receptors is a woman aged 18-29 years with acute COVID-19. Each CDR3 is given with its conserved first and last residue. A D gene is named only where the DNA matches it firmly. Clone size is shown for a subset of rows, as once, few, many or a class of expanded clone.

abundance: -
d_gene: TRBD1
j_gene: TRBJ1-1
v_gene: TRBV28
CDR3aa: CASSFLQGALRAFF
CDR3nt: TGTGCCAGCAGTTTTCTACAGGGGGCCTTGCGAGCTTTCTTT

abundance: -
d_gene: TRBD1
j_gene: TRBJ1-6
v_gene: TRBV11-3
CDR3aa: CASSLARTGGSPLHF
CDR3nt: TGTGCCAGCAGCTTAGCGAGGACAGGGGGTTCACCCCTCCACTTT

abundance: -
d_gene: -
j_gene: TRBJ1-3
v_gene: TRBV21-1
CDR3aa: CAFRPATGLSGNTIYF
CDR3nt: TGTGCCTTTCGGCCGGCTACAGGGCTCTCTGGAAACACCATATATTTT

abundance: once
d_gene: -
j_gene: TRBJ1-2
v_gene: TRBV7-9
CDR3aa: CASSLEGGGPSRDTF
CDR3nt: TGTGCCAGCAGCTTAGAAGGGGGGGGTCCCAGCCGGGACACCTTC

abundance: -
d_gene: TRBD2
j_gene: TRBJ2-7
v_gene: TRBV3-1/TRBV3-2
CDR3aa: CASSTGLAGSYEQYF
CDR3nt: TGTGCCAGCAGTACGGGACTAGCGGGGTCCTACGAGCAGTACTTC

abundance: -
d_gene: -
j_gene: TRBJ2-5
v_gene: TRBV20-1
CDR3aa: CSARQETQYF
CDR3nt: TGCAGTGCTAGACAGGAGACCCAGTACTTC

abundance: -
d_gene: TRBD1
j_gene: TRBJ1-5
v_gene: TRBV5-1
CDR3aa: CASSLGGQGLGQPQHF
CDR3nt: TGCGCCAGCAGCTTGGGGGGACAGGGATTAGGGCAGCCCCAGCATTTT

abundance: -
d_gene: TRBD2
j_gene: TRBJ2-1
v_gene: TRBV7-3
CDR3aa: CASSLTGTSGMNEQFF
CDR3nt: TGTGCCAGCAGCTTAACCGGGACTAGCGGGATGAATGAGCAGTTCTTC

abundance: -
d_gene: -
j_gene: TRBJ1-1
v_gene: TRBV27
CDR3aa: CASSLPYTEAFF
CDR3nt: TGTGCCAGCAGTCTCCCTTACACTGAAGCTTTCTTT

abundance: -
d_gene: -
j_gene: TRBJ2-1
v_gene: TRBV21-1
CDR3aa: CASSYRDYNEQFF
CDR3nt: TGTGCCAGCAGCTACCGGGACTACAATGAGCAGTTCTTC

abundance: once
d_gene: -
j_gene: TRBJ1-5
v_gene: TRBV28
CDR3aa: CASSNPIPIDQPQHF
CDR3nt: TGTGCCAGCAGTAATCCAATTCCAATTGATCAGCCCCAGCATTTT

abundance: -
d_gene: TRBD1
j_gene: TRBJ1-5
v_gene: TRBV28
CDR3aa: CASRTGQGIPVMYQPQHF
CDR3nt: TGTGCCAGCAGGACCGGACAGGGCATCCCTGTTATGTATCAGCCCCAGCATTTT

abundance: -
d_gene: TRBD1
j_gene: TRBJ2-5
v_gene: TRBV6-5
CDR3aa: CASSYPRQGAEETQYF
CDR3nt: TGTGCCAGCAGTTACCCAAGACAGGGGGCGGAAGAGACCCAGTACTTC

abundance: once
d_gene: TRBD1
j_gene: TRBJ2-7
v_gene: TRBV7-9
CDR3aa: CASSPGTGGTYEQYF
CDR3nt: TGTGCCAGCAGCCCGGGGACAGGGGGGACCTACGAGCAGTACTTC

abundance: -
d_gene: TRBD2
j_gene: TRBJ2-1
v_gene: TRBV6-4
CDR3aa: CASSDGLGVNEQFF
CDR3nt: TGTGCCAGCAGTGACGGACTAGGGGTTAATGAGCAGTTCTTC